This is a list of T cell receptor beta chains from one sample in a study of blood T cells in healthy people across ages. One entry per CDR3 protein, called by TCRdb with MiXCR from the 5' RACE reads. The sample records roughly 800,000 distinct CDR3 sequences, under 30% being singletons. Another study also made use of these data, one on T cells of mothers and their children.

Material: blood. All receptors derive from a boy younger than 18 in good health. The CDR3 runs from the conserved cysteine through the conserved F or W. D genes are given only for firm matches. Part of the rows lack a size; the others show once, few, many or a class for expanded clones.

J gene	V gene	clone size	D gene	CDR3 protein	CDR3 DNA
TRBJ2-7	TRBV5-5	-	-	CASSLSPREEQYF	TGTGCCAGCAGCTTATCACCTCGAGAGGAGCAGTACTTC
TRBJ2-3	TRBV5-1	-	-	CASSSDGLGTDTQYF	TGCGCCAGCAGTTCGGACGGATTAGGGACAGATACGCAGTATTTT
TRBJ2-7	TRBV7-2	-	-	CASSPTTGTSEQYF	TGTGCCAGCAGCCCCACGACAGGCACTAGCGAGCAGTACTTC
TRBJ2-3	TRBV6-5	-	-	CASSSRRDTQYF	TGTGCCAGCAGTTCTCGGCGAGATACGCAGTATTTT
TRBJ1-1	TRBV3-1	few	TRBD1	CASSQGDRGGEAFF	TGTGCCAGCAGCCAAGGGGACAGGGGGGGTGAAGCTTTCTTT
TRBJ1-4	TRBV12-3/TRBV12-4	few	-	CASSIPGGVPTNEKLFF	TGTGCCAGCAGCATACCCGGCGGCGTTCCAACTAACGAAAAACTGTTTTTT
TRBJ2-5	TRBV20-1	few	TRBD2	CSARTWTRQETQYF	TGCAGTGCTAGAACTTGGACTAGACAAGAGACCCAGTACTTC
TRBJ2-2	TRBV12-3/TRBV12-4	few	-	CASSLEGAGELFF	TGCGCCAGCAGCCTCGAGGGGGCCGGGGAGCTGTTTTTT
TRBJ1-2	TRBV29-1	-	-	CSVERGKGYTF	TGCAGCGTGGAGAGGGGTAAAGGCTACACCTTC
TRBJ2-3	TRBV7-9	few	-	CASSLQSTASTDTQYF	TGTGCCAGCAGCTTACAGTCTACCGCTAGCACAGATACGCAGTATTTT
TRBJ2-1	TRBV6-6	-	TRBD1	CASSFLTGGNEQFF	TGTGCCAGCAGTTTCCTCACAGGGGGAAATGAGCAGTTCTTC
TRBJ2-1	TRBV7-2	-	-	CASSLTSGPTFF	TGTGCCAGCAGCTTAACCAGCGGGCCGACCTTCTTC
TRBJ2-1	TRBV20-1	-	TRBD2	CSARVLAGAYNEQFF	TGCAGTGCTAGAGTTCTAGCGGGGGCCTACAATGAGCAGTTCTTC
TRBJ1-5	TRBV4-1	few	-	CASSQDGGGRNQPQHF	TGCGCCAGCAGCCAAGACGGCGGGGGAAGGAATCAGCCCCAGCATTTT
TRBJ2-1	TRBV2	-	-	CASSRREQFF	TGTGCCAGCAGTCGGAGGGAGCAGTTCTTC
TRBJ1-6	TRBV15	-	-	CATSALDRARTPLHF	TGTGCCACCAGCGCCCTGGACAGAGCTAGGACACCCCTCCACTTT
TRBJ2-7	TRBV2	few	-	CASSGGAGTAYEQYF	TGTGCCAGCAGTGGGGGCGCGGGGACCGCCTACGAGCAGTACTTC
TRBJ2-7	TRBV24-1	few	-	CATSDGGGVYEQYF	TGTGCCACCAGTGATGGCGGAGGGGTCTACGAGCAGTACTTC
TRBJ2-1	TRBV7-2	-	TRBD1	CASITGQLYNEQFF	TGTGCCAGCATCACGGGACAGCTGTACAATGAGCAGTTCTTC
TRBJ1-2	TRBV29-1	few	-	CSIVEGMGSYTF	TGCAGTATAGTCGAAGGAATGGGGAGCTACACCTTC
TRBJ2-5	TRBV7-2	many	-	CASSLAGRNMSQYF	TGTGCCAGCAGCTTAGCGGGCAGGAATATGTCCCAGTACTTC
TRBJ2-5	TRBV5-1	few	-	CASSFLGTPRETQYF	TGCGCCAGCAGCTTTCTTGGGACCCCGAGAGAGACCCAGTACTTC
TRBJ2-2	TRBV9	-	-	CASSKDSATGELFF	TGTGCCAGCAGCAAAGACAGCGCCACCGGGGAGCTGTTTTTT
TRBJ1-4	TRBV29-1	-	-	CSVGVGSAGIDEKLFF	TGCAGCGTTGGAGTAGGGTCAGCCGGGATAGATGAAAAACTGTTTTTT
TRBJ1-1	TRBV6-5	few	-	CASSYGTTNTEAFF	TGTGCCAGCAGTTATGGGACTACCAACACTGAAGCTTTCTTT
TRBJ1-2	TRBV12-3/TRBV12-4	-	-	CASSPTGMADYGYTF	TGTGCCAGCAGTCCCACAGGGATGGCGGACTATGGCTACACCTTC
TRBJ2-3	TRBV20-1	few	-	CSARDLREPSTDTQYF	TGCAGTGCTAGAGATTTGAGAGAACCGAGCACAGATACGCAGTATTTT
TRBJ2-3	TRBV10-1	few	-	CASRRDHTDTQYF	TGCGCCAGCAGGAGGGACCACACAGATACGCAGTATTTT
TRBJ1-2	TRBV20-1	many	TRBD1	CSASTGNYGYTF	TGCAGTGCCTCGACAGGGAACTATGGCTACACCTTC
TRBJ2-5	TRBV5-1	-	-	CASSFGHNQETQYF	TGCGCTAGCAGCTTCGGGCATAACCAAGAGACCCAGTACTTC
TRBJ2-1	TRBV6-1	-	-	CASSDRGRGSYNEQFF	TGTGCCAGCAGTGATCGAGGCAGGGGTTCCTACAATGAGCAGTTCTTC
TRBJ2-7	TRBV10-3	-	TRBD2	CAISEGGGGTYEQYF	TGTGCCATCAGTGAGGGCGGGGGAGGCACCTACGAGCAGTACTTC